The 29 T cell receptor beta chains below were found in one sample sequenced in a study of CD8+CD57+ T cells in acquired aplastic anemia. Both TCR beta VDJ combination and CDR3 sequence profiling were carried out. Genomic DNA was the template for this profiling. TCRdb re-derived calls from the reads in MiXCR, one entry per CDR3 protein. This table holds about 42,000 distinct CDR3 sequences, about 65% found once. The sample was sorted CD4+, CD8+, or CD8+CD57+ T cells (not recorded which) from PBMCs. The receptors were sampled from a human donor in good health, serving as a control.

The chain uses TRBV6-5 and TRBJ1-5; D is undetermined. Trimming cost V 4 bases and J 2 bases, with 6 bases left between them. Germline CDR1 is MNHEY and CDR2 is SVGAGI. The CDR3 consists of 13 residues. For the CDR3, the DNA is TGTGCCAGCAGTTCGCAGCGCAATCAGCCCCAGCATTTT. Its protein is CASSSQRNQPQHF.

V usage is TRBV2 and J usage is TRBJ1-2; the D is unclear. CDR1 and CDR2 (germline): SNHLY, FYNNEI. There are 12 residues in the CDR3. Between the trimmed V and J ends, which lost 0 bases and 8 bases, there was a span of 7 bases. CDR3 coding DNA: TGTGCCAGCAGTGAAGCGCCTAGGGGCTACACCTTC. It yields the protein CASSEAPRGYTF. Full variable domain (missing parts from reference TRBV2 and TRBJ1-2): EPEVTQTPSHQVTQMGQEVILRCVPISNHLYFYWYRQILGQKVEFLVSFYNNEISEKSEIFDDQFSVERPDGSNFTLKIRSTKLEDSAMYFCASSEAPRGYTFGSGTRLTVV.

The chain uses TRBV2 and TRBJ1-6, with a possible D match to TRBD1 (6 bases). CDR1 is SNHLY, CDR2 FYNNEI, per germline. Trimming took 6 bases from V and 5 from J, leaving 11 bases between them. CDR3 length: 14 residues. The CDR3 DNA reads as TGTGCCAGCAGCACAGGGAGGGATAATTCACCCCTCCACTTT. This sequence encodes CASSTGRDNSPLHF. Based on the CDR3 plus reference TRBV2 and TRBJ1-6, the full variable domain is EPEVTQTPSHQVTQMGQEVILRCVPISNHLYFYWYRQILGQKVEFLVSFYNNEISEKSEIFDDQFSVERPDGSNFTLKIRSTKLEDSAMYFCASSTGRDNSPLHFGNGTRLTVT.

This clonotype was recorded at least ten times. This chain connects TRBV27 to TRBJ1-4; tentative D call: TRBD1 (5 bases). Germline values: CDR1 MNHEY, CDR2 SMNVEV (reference sequence). V was pared by 2 bases and J by 7 bases, with 5 bases between. CDR3 length: 12 residues. The CDR3 coding sequence is TGTGCCAGCAGTTTACAGGGTGAAAAACTGTTTTTT. Protein product: CASSLQGEKLFF.

The rearrangement joins TRBV10-3 to TRBJ2-7; D is unclear. The CDR3 is made up of 11 amino acids. V lost 6 bases to trimming and J lost 4 bases, with 7 bases between them. Germline V gives CDR1 ENHRY, CDR2 SYGVKD. The CDR3 reads CAISVDYEQYF. The CDR3 DNA reads as TGTGCCATCAGCGTGGATTACGAGCAGTACTTC.

Details on this clonotype: A junction end diverges from the germline sequence, so it may reflect a read error. This sequence joins TRBV6-1 and TRBJ2-1, with D tentatively TRBD1 or TRBD2 (7 bases each). The CDR3 loop spans 15 amino acids. CDR1 and CDR2 from the germline V gene are MNHNS and SASEGT. CDR3: CASSGETGPTSEQFF. Here the CDR3 DNA reads TGCGCCAGCAGCGGGGAGACAGGGCCGACGAGTGAGCAGTTCTTC.

The chain has TRBV24-1 and TRBJ2-1; 7 bases are shared with TRBD1. V lost 5 bases to trimming and J lost 3 bases; unmatched junction nucleotides: 12. The CDR3 loop spans 17 amino acids. CDR1 is KGHDR and CDR2 is SFDVKD in the germline V gene. The CDR3 DNA reads TGTGCCACCAGTGGCCGGCAGTCGGGACAGCTCTACAATGAGCAGTTCTTC. Encoded protein: CATSGRQSGQLYNEQFF.

V usage is TRBV19 and J usage is TRBJ2-5, with 9 bases fitting TRBD2. Germline CDR1 LNHDA, CDR2 SQIVND (reference sequence). CDR3 length: 13 residues. Losses at the gene ends were 5 bases for V and 4 bases for J; bases not matched to a gene: 2. As DNA, the CDR3 is TGTGCCAGTAGTGTTAGCGGGGGAGAGACCCAGTACTTC. Translated, it gives CASSVSGGETQYF. Together with reference TRBV19 and TRBJ2-5, the CDR3 gives the full variable domain: DGGITQSPKYLFRKEGQNVTLSCEQNLNHDAMYWYRQDPGQGLRLIYYSQIVNDFQKGDIAEGYSVSREKKESFPLTVTSAQKNPTAFYLCASSVSGGETQYFGPGTRLLVL.

The V call is TRBV12-3 or TRBV12-4, the J call TRBJ1-2; D might be TRBD1 (6 bases). V dropped 4 bases and J dropped 7 bases, with 10 bases sitting between them. The CDR3 runs 12 residues. CDR3 amino acids: CASSSSGVGYTF. CDR3 nucleotides: TGTGCCAGCAGTTCCTCAGGGGTTGGCTACACCTTC.

The chain links TRBV2 to TRBJ2-7; TRBD1 is a possible D gene (5 bases). Germline V CDR1 and CDR2: SNHLY, FYNNEI. The length of the CDR3 is 15 residues. The V and J ends lost 1 base and 6 bases respectively, with 16 bases between them. The CDR3 region has the DNA TGTGCCAGCAGTGAAGATCCAGGGCAGGGATCCGAGCAGTACTTC. Translating gives CASSEDPGQGSEQYF.

The V call is TRBV20-1, the J call TRBJ2-5; 7 bases are a match to TRBD2. There are 14 residues in the CDR3. Trimming removed 3 bases from V and 4 bases from J; junction bases left unmatched: 8. Per germline, CDR1 DFQATT and CDR2 SNEGSKA (reference sequence). Here the CDR3 reads CSARWRGSGETQYF. The CDR3 region has the DNA TGCAGTGCTAGGTGGCGGGGGTCGGGAGAGACCCAGTACTTC.

This clonotype was detected only a few times. The chain combines TRBV11-2 with TRBJ2-7; maybe TRBD2 (6 bases). This CDR3 comprises 16 residues. In germline, CDR1 is SGHAT, CDR2 FQNNGV. Trimming shortened V by 2 bases and J by 2 bases, and 16 bases separated the two germline ends. CDR3 sequence (DNA): TGTGCCAGCAGCTTAAGCGTGGGGACGGGGGCCTACGAGCAGTACTTC. Encoded protein: CASSLSVGTGAYEQYF.

CDR3 bases: TGTGCCAGCAGCCTGCGAGGGGGAAACACCATATATTTT. Protein sequence: CASSLRGGNTIYF. The rearrangement links TRBV7-2 to TRBJ1-3, with D unresolved. Trimming pared 5 bases from V and 4 bases from J, leaving 9 bases between. This CDR3 has 13 residues. Germline V gives CDR1 SGHTA, CDR2 FQGNSA.

This sequence joins TRBV10-3 and TRBJ1-1; no firm D call. Trimming removed 11 bases at V and 3 bases at J, with 22 bases between. The CDR3 loop spans 15 amino acids. Germline CDR1 is ENHRY and CDR2 is SYGVKD. The CDR3 region is CASLEDSTGYTEAFF. As DNA, the CDR3 is TGTGCCTCCTTGGAGGACTCTACTGGGTACACTGAAGCTTTCTTT.

The chain carries TRBV2 and TRBJ2-7; TRBD1 or TRBD2 may be the D gene (5 bases each). Trimming stripped 4 bases from V and 7 bases from J, with 11 bases between. The CDR3 totals 12 residues. Germline loops: CDR1 SNHLY, CDR2 FYNNEI. CDR3 sequence reads: CASSVLGVEQYV. In DNA form, the CDR3 reads TGTGCCAGCAGTGTATTGGGGGTAGAGCAGTACGTC.

This clonotype was observed many times. This chain connects TRBV5-6 to TRBJ1-4; D may be TRBD1 (5 bases). The V gene lost 2 bases and the J gene lost 8 bases, with 22 bases spanning the gap. CDR1 and CDR2 from the germline V gene are SGHDT and YYEEEE. This CDR3 contains 17 residues. Here the CDR3 DNA reads TGTGCCAGCAGCTTCGGCCTTGGGGGTAGTGGCAGGGAAAAACTGTTTTTT. This translates into CASSFGLGGSGREKLFF.

The genes are TRBV11-2 and TRBJ2-3; 14 bases are a match to TRBD2. Germline CDR1 is SGHAT and CDR2 is FQNNGV. The V gene end was trimmed by 5 bases and the J gene end by 3 bases; junction bases not matched to a gene: 7. This CDR3 region has 17 residues. The CDR3 region has the DNA TGTGCCAGCAGCCCAGGACTAGCGGGGGGCGGGACAGATACGCAGTATTTT. It codes for CASSPGLAGGGTDTQYF.

The chain couples TRBV4-2 to TRBJ1-2; 7 bases line up with TRBD1. V shed 5 bases, J shed 0 bases, and the junction held 12 bases outside the gene matches. Per germline, CDR1 LGHNA and CDR2 YNFKEQ. The CDR3 loop spans 17 amino acids. CDR3 region: CASSRGMVGGPNYGYTF. The CDR3 DNA reads as TGTGCCAGCAGCAGGGGGATGGTAGGGGGCCCTAACTATGGCTACACCTTC.

This clonotype was picked up a small number of times. This CDR3 is CAISRDSINEQYF. CDR3 in DNA: TGTGCCATCAGCCGGGACAGTATCAACGAGCAGTACTTC. V is TRBV10-3 and J is TRBJ2-7; TRBD1 aligns across 7 bases. V gave up 6 bases and J gave up 5 bases; unmatched junction bases: 7. The CDR3 is made up of 13 amino acids. CDR1 and CDR2 (germline): ENHRY, SYGVKD.

This rearrangement joins TRBV4-2 to TRBJ2-5; maybe TRBD2 (5 bases). The V end lost 4 bases, the J end lost 3 bases, and 18 bases lay between the germline ends. The CDR3 has 16 residues. CDR1 and CDR2 (germline): LGHNA, YNFKEQ. The CDR3 nucleotides are TGTGCCAGCAGCCTCGGTGGAGCGGAAGTCAAAGAGACCCAGTACTTC. This translates into CASSLGGAEVKETQYF.

This clonotype was seen ten or more times. The chain recombines TRBV7-9 with TRBJ2-1; 12 nucleotides line up with TRBD2. The CDR3 is 18 amino acids. CDR1 and CDR2 from the germline V gene are SEHNR and FQNEAQ (reference sequence). The junction had 9 bases not matched to a gene; V was cut back by 1 base and J by 5 bases. For the CDR3, the DNA is TGTGCCAGCAGCTTAGTCGGGCTAGCGGGGGGGCCTAACAATGAGCAGTTCTTC. Residues: CASSLVGLAGGPNNEQFF.

The chain is built from TRBV11-3 and TRBJ2-3; 7 nucleotides align to TRBD1. V lost 4 bases and J lost 2; bases outside the gene matches: 3. The CDR3 is 14 amino acids. CDR1 and CDR2 (germline): SGHNT, YENEEA. The CDR3 sequence is CASSSTGFTDTQYF. The CDR3 DNA reads as TGTGCCAGCAGCTCGACAGGGTTCACAGATACGCAGTATTTT.

In regard to this clonotype: One end of the junction is discordant with germline, which a read error may explain. In nucleotides, the CDR3 is TGTGCTAGCAGCTTACTGGCGGGAGGTTTGTCCGGGGAGCTGTTTTTT. Protein: CASSLLAGGLSGELFF. The rearrangement links TRBV7-7 to TRBJ2-2, with 8 bases identical to TRBD2. The CDR3 consists of 16 residues. Germline CDR1 and CDR2: SSHAT and FNYEAQ (reference sequence).

This clonotype was seen just once. The gene calls are TRBV7-6 and TRBJ1-2; no clear D. The CDR3 loop spans 13 amino acids. Germline CDR1 is SGHVS and CDR2 is FNYEAQ. The V gene lost 1 base and the J gene lost 4 bases, with 7 bases spanning the gap. Here the CDR3 reads CASSLVRGYGYTF. The CDR3 region has the DNA TGTGCCAGCAGCTTAGTACGTGGCTATGGCTACACCTTC.

This clonotype was detected a few times. The V call is TRBV15, the J call TRBJ2-1; 10 bases are shared with TRBD2. CDR1 and CDR2 from the germline V gene are LNHNV and YYDKDF (reference sequence). The CDR3 extends over 16 amino acids. With 1 base clipped from V and 7 bases from J, the junction kept 7 bases outside the gene matches. The CDR3 DNA follows: TGTGCCACCAGCAGAGCGGCTAGCGGGGGTAATAATGAGCAGTTCTTC. Translated: CATSRAASGGNNEQFF.

The V gene is TRBV15, the J gene TRBJ2-7; no clear D gene. The germline gives CDR1 LNHNV, CDR2 YYDKDF (reference sequence). This CDR3 is 13 amino acids long. V was cut by 2 bases and J by 6 bases, with 11 bases left in between. CDR3 bases: TGTGCCACCAGCAGAACCACCTCCGGCGAGCAGTACTTC. It translates to CATSRTTSGEQYF.

The J gene is TRBJ2-1, the V gene TRBV5-1, with D possibly TRBD1 on 5 matching bases. The ends were cut back, 0 bases at V and 0 bases at J, with 10 bases in the middle. This CDR3 spans 16 amino acids. Looked up from germline, CDR1 is SGHRS and CDR2 is YFSETQ. As DNA, the CDR3 is TGCGCCAGCAGCTTGGAGGGGTTGAGCTCCTACAATGAGCAGTTCTTC. This encodes CASSLEGLSSYNEQFF. The full variable domain, completed using reference TRBV5-1 and TRBJ2-1, is KAGVTQTPRYLIKTRGQQVTLSCSPISGHRSVSWYQQTPGQGLQFLFEYFSETQRNKGNFPGRFSGRQFSNSRSEMNVSTLELGDSALYLCASSLEGLSSYNEQFFGPGTRLTVL.

This clonotype was counted only a few times. The J gene is TRBJ2-7, the V gene TRBV11-2; D possibly corresponds to TRBD1 (5 bases). The CDR3 sequence is 15 residues long. Germline V gives CDR1 SGHAT, CDR2 FQNNGV. The ends were cut back, 0 bases at V and 1 base at J, with 10 bases in the middle. The CDR3 is CASSLDPGPSYEQYF. The CDR3 DNA follows: TGTGCCAGCAGCTTAGATCCAGGGCCTTCCTACGAGCAGTACTTC.

V usage is TRBV9 and J usage is TRBJ2-7, with TRBD1 identical over 11 bases. Losses at the gene ends were 3 bases for V and 4 bases for J; bases not matched to a gene: 9. The germline CDR1 and CDR2 sequences are SGDLS and YYNGEE. The CDR3 is 16 residues long. CDR3 protein: CASSAAGTGGLYEQYF. The CDR3 DNA reads as TGTGCCAGCAGCGCCGCCGGGACAGGGGGTTTGTACGAGCAGTACTTC.